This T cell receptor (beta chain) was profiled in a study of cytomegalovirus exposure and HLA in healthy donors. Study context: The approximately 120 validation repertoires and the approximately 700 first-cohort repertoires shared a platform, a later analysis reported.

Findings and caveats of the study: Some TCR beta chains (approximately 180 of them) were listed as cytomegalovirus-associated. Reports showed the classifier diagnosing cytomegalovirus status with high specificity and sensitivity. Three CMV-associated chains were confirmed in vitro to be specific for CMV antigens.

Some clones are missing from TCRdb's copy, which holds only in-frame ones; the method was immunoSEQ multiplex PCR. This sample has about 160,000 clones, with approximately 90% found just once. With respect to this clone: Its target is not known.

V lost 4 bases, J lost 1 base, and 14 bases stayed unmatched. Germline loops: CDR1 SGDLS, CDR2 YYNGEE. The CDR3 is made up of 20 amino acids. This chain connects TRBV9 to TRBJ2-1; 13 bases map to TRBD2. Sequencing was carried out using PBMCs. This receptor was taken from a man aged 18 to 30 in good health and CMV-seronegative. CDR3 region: CASSSSLLAGGPRSYNEQFF. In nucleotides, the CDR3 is TGTGCCAGCAGCTCCTCCCTACTAGCGGGAGGGCCGAGATCCTACAATGAGCAGTTCTTC.